The 31 T cell receptor beta chains presented below share a single source sample, sequenced in a study of cytomegalovirus exposure and HLA in healthy donors. Libraries were prepared by immunoSEQ multiplex PCR; TCRdb keeps only in-frame clonotypes and omits some of them. The table shows 50,000 or so clones, with 94% occurring only once. The sample taken for sequencing was PBMCs. All receptors come from a woman in her late teens or twenties in good health and CMV-seropositive.

The chain joins TRBV2 to TRBJ2-6, with a weak D call TRBD2 (5 bases). This CDR3 comprises 16 residues. CDR1 is SNHLY, CDR2 FYNNEI, per germline. The V and J ends lost 0 bases and 1 base respectively, with 7 bases between them. In DNA form, the CDR3 reads TGTGCCAGCAGTGAAGCAGGACTTTCTGGGGCCAACGTCCTGACTTTC. Protein sequence: CASSEAGLSGANVLTF. The whole variable domain, filled in from reference TRBV2 and TRBJ2-6, reads EPEVTQTPSHQVTQMGQEVILRCVPISNHLYFYWYRQILGQKVEFLVSFYNNEISEKSEIFDDQFSVERPDGSNFTLKIRSTKLEDSAMYFCASSEAGLSGANVLTFGAGSRLTVL.

This clone showed up just a few times. The V call is TRBV25-1, the J call TRBJ1-2, with D possibly matching TRBD1 (5 bases). V shed 5 bases and J shed 8 bases, with 12 bases lying between them. The CDR3 is 12 residues long. CDR1 and CDR2 from the germline V gene are MGHDK and SYGVNS. CDR3 region: CASSSGFRGYTF. The DNA of the CDR3 is TGTGCCAGCAGTTCAGGGTTCAGGGGCTACACCTTC.

J is TRBJ1-3 and V is TRBV27; a weak D match, TRBD1 (6 bases). V lost 6 bases and J lost 4, with 10 bases in between. This CDR3 is 13 amino acids long. Germline CDR1 MNHEY, CDR2 SMNVEV (reference sequence). The CDR3 sequence: CASSTGLGNTIYF. The CDR3 region has the DNA TGTGCCAGCAGCACAGGGCTGGGAAACACCATATATTTT.

CDR3 sequence reads: CASSLRGTNEKLFF. CDR3 nucleotides: TGTGCCAGCAGTTTAAGGGGCACTAATGAAAAACTGTTTTTT. This chain links TRBV6-6 with TRBJ1-4, with D possibly being TRBD1 (5 bases). The germline V gene has CDR1 MNHNY and CDR2 SVGAGI (reference sequence). The V end lost 4 bases, the J end lost 2 bases, and 8 bases lay between the germline ends. The CDR3 contains 14 residues.

V gene TRBV5-1 combines with J gene TRBJ2-1; D call uncertain. V was pared by 2 bases and J by 2 bases, with 11 bases between. This CDR3 contains 15 residues. Germline assignment: CDR1 SGHRS and CDR2 YFSETQ. CDR3 in amino acids: CASSLSAVPYNEQFF. The CDR3 DNA reads TGCGCCAGCAGCTTAAGCGCCGTGCCCTACAATGAGCAGTTCTTC.

The chain uses TRBV12-5 and TRBJ2-3; the D is unclear. Germline V lookup: CDR1 LGHNT, CDR2 FRNRAP. V lost 3 bases and J lost 4, with 2 bases in between. The CDR3 is 11 amino acids. CDR3 residues: CASGFADTQYF. CDR3 DNA sequence: TGTGCTAGTGGTTTCGCAGATACGCAGTATTTT.

The gene calls are TRBV25-1 and TRBJ2-1; TRBD1 matches 9 bases. J gave up 4 bases and V 5 bases, and 6 bases lay outside the gene matches. CDR3 length: 15 amino acids. Looked up from germline, CDR1 is MGHDK and CDR2 is SYGVNS. CDR3 sequence: CASSSGTGSYNEQFF. The DNA of the CDR3 is TGTGCCAGCAGTTCCGGGACAGGGTCTTACAATGAGCAGTTCTTC.

The V call is TRBV15, the J call TRBJ1-4; 8 nucleotides agree with TRBD1. This CDR3 contains 16 residues. CDR1 LNHNV and CDR2 YYDKDF come from the germline V gene (reference sequence). V gave up 5 bases and J gave up 5 bases; unmatched junction bases: 10. CDR3 in amino acids: CATSDRDRNGNEKLFF. As DNA, the CDR3 is TGTGCCACCAGCGATCGGGACAGGAACGGAAATGAAAAACTGTTTTTT.

The rearrangement links TRBV7-2 to TRBJ1-2, with D tentatively TRBD1 (6 bases). Looked up from germline, CDR1 is SGHTA and CDR2 is FQGNSA. This CDR3 has 15 amino acids. Trimming took off 2 bases at V and 3 bases at J, with 13 bases between the two ends. The CDR3 loop is CASSLRAGEDYGYTF. CDR3 coding DNA: TGTGCCAGCAGCTTACGTGCAGGGGAAGACTATGGCTACACCTTC.

The CDR3 bases are TGTGCCAGTAGTACTCGACAAGACTATGGCTACACCTTC. Encoded protein: CASSTRQDYGYTF. The V call is TRBV19, the J call TRBJ1-2, with unresolved D. The CDR3 is 13 amino acids. V lost 4 bases to trimming and J lost 3 bases, with 9 bases between them. CDR1 is LNHDA, CDR2 SQIVND, per germline (reference sequence).

A single count supports this clone. The chain couples TRBV11-1 to TRBJ2-1; 13 bases fit TRBD2. Trimming took 5 bases from V and 0 from J; bases not matched to a gene: 10. The CDR3 contains 19 residues. The germline V gene has CDR1 SGHAT and CDR2 FQDESV (reference sequence). The CDR3 DNA follows: TGTGCCAGCAGCCCCGGACTAGCGGGAGAGTTTAACTCCTACAATGAGCAGTTCTTC. It translates to CASSPGLAGEFNSYNEQFF. The full variable domain, completed using reference TRBV11-1 and TRBJ2-1, is EAEVAQSPRYKITEKSQAVAFWCDPISGHATLYWYRQILGQGPELLVQFQDESVVDDSQLPKDRFSAERLKGVDSTLKIQPAELGDSAMYLCASSPGLAGEFNSYNEQFFGPGTRLTVL.

The chain carries TRBV5-4 and TRBJ2-7; tentative D call: TRBD2 (6 bases). Looked up from germline, CDR1 is SGHNT and CDR2 is YYREEE (reference sequence). This CDR3 is built from 14 residues. V was shortened by 1 base and J by 0 bases, with 8 bases between the two germline ends. The CDR3 DNA sequence: TGTGCCAGCAGCTTGTACGGGGGCTCCTACGAGCAGTACTTC. Translating gives CASSLYGGSYEQYF.

V is TRBV19 and J is TRBJ2-3, with TRBD1 matching 8 bases. Germline lookup yields CDR1 LNHDA and CDR2 SQIVND (reference sequence). Unmatched junction bases numbered 7, after V lost 5 bases and J lost 3 bases. The CDR3 sequence is 15 residues long. Here the CDR3 reads CASSLTGVVTDTQYF. CDR3 nucleotide sequence: TGTGCCAGTAGTTTGACAGGGGTAGTAACAGATACGCAGTATTTT.

The chain couples TRBV28 to TRBJ1-2; 8 bases are shared with TRBD1. The CDR3 totals 15 residues. Germline trimming cut 6 bases from V and 5 bases from J; bases unmatched to any gene: 11. Germline loops: CDR1 MDHEN, CDR2 SYDVKM. Written as DNA, the CDR3 is TGTGCCAGCAGCTCGGACAGGGTTTGGGGGTATGGCTACACCTTC. Its translation: CASSSDRVWGYGYTF.

The chain joins TRBV15 to TRBJ2-7; D is possibly TRBD1 (6 bases). Germline V gives CDR1 LNHNV, CDR2 YYDKDF (reference sequence). The CDR3 runs to 13 residues. V shed 9 bases and J shed 6 bases, with 18 bases lying between them. In DNA form, the CDR3 reads TGTGCCACTAATGCACAGGGTTCAAGCGAGCAGTACTTC. Its protein product is CATNAQGSSEQYF.

The chain is built from TRBV10-3 and TRBJ2-2, with 14 bases lining up with TRBD2. Per germline, CDR1 ENHRY and CDR2 SYGVKD. V lost 0 bases to trimming and J lost 5 bases; unmatched junction nucleotides: 5. CDR3 length: 18 amino acids. The CDR3 DNA follows: TGTGCCATCAGTGAGTCGGGGACTAGCGGGAGAGGTACCGGGGAGCTGTTTTTT. Translating it yields CAISESGTSGRGTGELFF.

The rearrangement links TRBV2 to TRBJ1-5; 7 nucleotides match TRBD1. This CDR3 is 17 amino acids long. V was clipped by 1 base and J by 6 bases; unmatched bases: 12. Germline V gene data show CDR1 as SNHLY and CDR2 as FYNNEI. The CDR3 loop is CASSEGRQGKALQPQHF. As DNA, the CDR3 is TGTGCCAGCAGTGAAGGGAGACAGGGTAAGGCACTTCAGCCCCAGCATTTT.

This chain uses TRBV28 with TRBJ2-1; 9 positions match TRBD2. The germline V gene has CDR1 MDHEN and CDR2 SYDVKM. V lost 7 bases and J lost 3; bases outside the gene matches: 7. The CDR3 covers 15 residues. CDR3 loop: CASTPRGRGYNEQFF. The CDR3 coding sequence is TGTGCCAGCACCCCCCGCGGGAGGGGCTACAATGAGCAGTTCTTC.

The V gene is TRBV29-1, the J gene TRBJ2-2; 13 nucleotides match TRBD2. Germline V lookup: CDR1 SQVTM, CDR2 ANQGSEA. Trimming at V came to 2 bases and at J to 0 bases, leaving 0 bases not matched to a gene. This CDR3 spans 16 amino acids. CDR3 bases: TGCAGCGTTGAAACTAGCGGGAGGGCGAACACCGGGGAGCTGTTTTTT. It codes for CSVETSGRANTGELFF.

The CDR3 loop reads CASSERQGAQPQHF. The CDR3 region has the DNA TGTGCCAGCAGTGAACGGCAGGGGGCACAGCCCCAGCATTTT. The chain links TRBV2 to TRBJ1-5, with 8 bases identical to TRBD1. The CDR3 spans 14 residues. The V gene's germline CDR1 is SNHLY and CDR2 FYNNEI. With V trimmed by 2 bases and J by 7 bases, 4 bases remained unmatched.

The chain recombines TRBV27 with TRBJ1-1; TRBD1 agrees at 9 bases. Trimming cost V 5 bases and J 4 bases; bases outside gene matches: 5. CDR1 is MNHEY and CDR2 is SMNVEV in the germline V gene (reference sequence). This CDR3 region has 14 residues. CDR3 bases: TGTGCCAGCAGTGTACAGGGGGCTAGCACTGAAGCTTTCTTT. It encodes CASSVQGASTEAFF.

This sequence joins TRBV28 and TRBJ2-2; TRBD2 matches at 13 bases. The CDR3 runs to 16 residues. Germline CDR1 is MDHEN and CDR2 is SYDVKM. Germline trimming cut 6 bases from V and 4 bases from J; bases unmatched to any gene: 5. The chain's CDR3 is CASSRLAGGSTGELFF. In DNA form, the CDR3 reads TGTGCCAGCAGCCGACTAGCGGGAGGATCCACCGGGGAGCTGTTTTTT.

The chain recombines TRBV25-1 with TRBJ2-7, with 7 bases fitting TRBD1. Germline assignment: CDR1 MGHDK and CDR2 SYGVNS. V dropped 4 bases and J dropped 3; count of bases not matched to a gene: 0. The CDR3 totals 12 residues. CDR3 DNA sequence: TGTGCCAGCAGTGGACAGGGCTACGAGCAGTACTTC. Its protein is CASSGQGYEQYF.

V gene TRBV7-9 combines with J gene TRBJ2-5, with D perhaps TRBD2 (6 bases). The CDR3 runs 15 residues. Germline V gene sequence: CDR1 SEHNR, CDR2 FQNEAQ (reference sequence). V dropped 5 bases and J dropped 2 bases, with 15 bases sitting between them. CDR3 region: CASSPRGGTQETQYF. In nucleotides, the CDR3 is TGTGCCAGCAGCCCCCGTGGAGGGACGCAAGAGACCCAGTACTTC.

This chain links TRBV5-1 with TRBJ2-7; 10 positions agree with TRBD2. This CDR3 comprises 14 residues. Germline trimming cut 3 bases from V and 3 bases from J; bases unmatched to any gene: 3. Germline V gene sequence: CDR1 SGHRS, CDR2 YFSETQ. The CDR3 region has the DNA TGCGCCAGCAGCTGGACTAGCGGCGACTACGAGCAGTACTTC. It specifies CASSWTSGDYEQYF.

This chain joins TRBV11-2 and TRBJ1-3; D perhaps matches TRBD1 (5 bases). This CDR3 region has 14 residues. Trimming pared 4 bases from V and 0 bases from J, leaving 7 bases between. Per the germline V gene, CDR1 is SGHAT and CDR2 is FQNNGV. Here the CDR3 reads CASSSGFSGNTIYF. DNA for the CDR3: TGTGCCAGCAGCTCAGGGTTCTCTGGAAACACCATATATTTT.

The V gene is TRBV11-2, the J gene TRBJ2-6; no definite D call. Trimming removed 0 bases from V and 0 bases from J, with 6 bases in between. The germline V gene has CDR1 SGHAT and CDR2 FQNNGV. The CDR3 is made up of 16 amino acids. The CDR3 DNA is TGTGCCAGCAGCTTAGATCGGTTCTCTGGGGCCAACGTCCTGACTTTC. Encoded protein: CASSLDRFSGANVLTF. Combining the CDR3 with reference TRBV11-2 and TRBJ2-6 gives the whole variable domain EAGVAQSPRYKIIEKRQSVAFWCNPISGHATLYWYQQILGQGPKLLIQFQNNGVVDDSQLPKDRFSAERLKGVDSTLKIQPAKLEDSAVYLCASSLDRFSGANVLTFGAGSRLTVL.

The rearrangement links TRBV19 to TRBJ2-1; perhaps TRBD1 as D (5 bases). CDR1 LNHDA and CDR2 SQIVND come from the germline V gene (reference sequence). The V and J ends lost 3 bases and 13 bases respectively, with 19 bases between them. This CDR3 is built from 14 residues. Here the CDR3 DNA reads TGTGCCAGTAGTATTTCTCGGCCAGGGAATGTTCAGTTCTTC. Protein sequence: CASSISRPGNVQFF.

In nucleotides, the CDR3 is TGTGCCAGCAGCCAACCCATGGGGTTACTAGGCGATACGCAGTATTTT. This gives the protein CASSQPMGLLGDTQYF. V gene TRBV14 combines with J gene TRBJ2-3, with D perhaps TRBD2 (5 bases). The germline V and J ends were trimmed by 2 bases and 6 bases, with 18 bases remaining between them. There are 16 residues in the CDR3. Germline values: CDR1 SGHDN, CDR2 FVKESK.

The chain couples TRBV11-2 to TRBJ1-5; 7 bases are shared with TRBD1. The germline V gene encodes CDR1 SGHAT and CDR2 FQNNGV. This CDR3 is built from 14 residues. The V segment lost 5 bases and the J segment 5 bases; nucleotides outside the gene matches: 6. CDR3 protein: CASSQDRTYQPQHF. The CDR3 DNA is TGTGCCAGCAGCCAGGACAGGACCTATCAGCCCCAGCATTTT.

This chain links TRBV15 with TRBJ1-5; D unresolved. This CDR3 has 15 amino acids. V shed 4 bases and J shed 0 bases, with 10 bases lying between them. CDR1 is LNHNV, CDR2 YYDKDF, per germline (reference sequence). In DNA, the CDR3 is TGTGCCACCAGCACTTCAGGAACTAGCAATCAGCCCCAGCATTTT. It translates to CATSTSGTSNQPQHF.